The present TCR beta chain was sequenced within a study of early T cells in non-severe SARS-CoV-2 infection. CDR3 length: 11 amino acids. Trimming pared 4 bases from V and 3 bases from J, leaving 5 bases between. Germline V lookup: CDR1 SGHDT, CDR2 YYEEEE. TCRdb itself ran the 5' RACE reads through MiXCR, one entry per CDR3 protein. The sample has tens of thousands of distinct CDR3 sequences; 10% to 15% are singletons. Sequences were obtained from whole blood. This clonotype was sampled from an adult who was a healthcare worker with PCR-confirmed SARS-CoV-2 infection or an uninfected control (not recorded which). V and J are TRBV5-6 and TRBJ2-7; the D is unclear. The CDR3 loop is CASSLYYEQYF. In DNA, the CDR3 is TGTGCCAGCAGCCTATACTACGAGCAGTACTTC.